This record concerns one T cell receptor beta chain sequence. The antigen is not known. The method was immunoSEQ multiplex PCR; TCRdb's version includes in-frame clones alone and lacks a portion of them. The sample lists under 600,000 clones, 80% to 90% occurring once. These data come from a study of Ad26.COV2.S vaccination and SARS-CoV-2 variants. Overall study context: Ad26.COV2.S was injected intramuscularly once or twice, 56 days apart. Overall study results and limits: Spike-specific TCR breadth was greater after Ad26.COV2.S than placebo. Spike-specific CD8+ and CD4+ T cell responses reportedly showed substantial breadth after vaccination.

The treatment was: some 19 received Ad26.COV2.S at low or high dose, single or two shots; about 5 received placebo; per-sample allocation not given. Collection of samples fell on day 63 after the first vaccine or placebo injection. At a Boston site, the person donating was an adult of 18-55 years. This TCR was recovered from a person between 18 and 65 years old who received the Ad26.COV2.S COVID-19 vaccine or a placebo. Sequencing used peripheral blood, obtained in a trial of Ad26.COV2.S vaccine versus placebo.

CDR3 sequence (DNA): TGTGCCAGCAGTCCACGCTATCCCGGGACAGGCCATCAGCCCCAGCATTTT. Protein product: CASSPRYPGTGHQPQHF. V usage is TRBV27 and J usage is TRBJ1-5, with TRBD1 matching over 8 bases. V was clipped by 5 bases and J by 5 bases; unmatched bases: 14. Germline V lookup: CDR1 MNHEY, CDR2 SMNVEV (reference sequence). The CDR3 is made up of 17 amino acids.